This T cell receptor beta chain was recorded in a study of spatial heterogeneity in lung cancer. Across the study: A unique TCR and UMI combination showed up more than ten times in raw reads, on average.

The sample's time point: sample taken at primary tumor resection. From tumor, nontumor lung or frozen PBMC, whole RNA was taken unsorted for sequencing. Samples were obtained from more than 70 donors, all untreated early-stage non-small cell lung cancer patients. A unique molecular identifier was attached to every TCR cDNA molecule. TCRdb reanalysed the 5' RACE reads using MiXCR and keeps one entry per CDR3 protein. The sample holds some 10,000 distinct CDR3 sequences, over 15% seen once. General study results and limits: Compared with follow-up, resection was when ubiquitous expanded tumor TCRs appeared in blood more.

Germline values: CDR1 DFQATT, CDR2 SNEGSKA (reference sequence). The CDR3 sequence is 13 residues long. The V end was cut by 4 bases, the J end by 9 bases, with 16 bases between. To note about this clonotype: Its specificity is not known.

The sample here was PBMCs, taken at surgery. This receptor was obtained from a male donor with early-stage non-small cell lung cancer. The J gene is TRBJ2-1, the V gene TRBV20-1, with no clear D. CDR3 bases: TGCAGTGCTATTGTTCCCGTAACCTCTGAGCAGTTCTTC. This sequence encodes CSAIVPVTSEQFF.